One and the same sample provided the 12 T cell receptor beta chains below, sequenced in a study of blood T cell repertoires in COVID-19 (TCRdb year 2020). To prepare the library, the immunoSEQ multiplex PCR assay was applied. TCRdb provides this immuneACCESS table in a form limited to in-frame rearrangements. Some clones are lacking; in checked studies, under half of them reflect an unresolved V gene, and why the rest are absent is not known. Counted in this sample were around 100,000 clones; roughly 90% of them appeared once. The ten largest clones capture around 5.7% of the sample. Sequenced sample: peripheral blood. These receptors were collected from a man aged 70 or older with acute or convalescent COVID-19.

This chain connects TRBV18 to TRBJ2-5; 11 bases agree with TRBD1. The ends lost 5 bases at V and 4 bases at J; junction bases unmatched: 6. The CDR3 loop spans 15 amino acids. Germline CDR1 and CDR2: KGHSH and LQKENI. In DNA, the CDR3 is TGTGCCAGCTCATCCGGACAGGGGGCGAGAGAGACCCAGTACTTC. This sequence encodes CASSSGQGARETQYF.

The chain's CDR3 is CASIPPGGASYEQYF. In nucleotides, the CDR3 is TGTGCCAGCATACCCCCCGGGGGGGCTTCCTACGAGCAGTACTTC. This chain uses TRBV5-4 with TRBJ2-7; the match to TRBD2 covers 8 bases. Unmatched junction bases numbered 9, after V lost 6 bases and J lost 1 base. The CDR3 has 15 amino acids. CDR1 and CDR2 (germline): SGHNT, YYREEE (reference sequence).

The chain has TRBV5-1 and TRBJ2-3; TRBD2 aligns across 12 bases. J gave up 0 bases and V 4 bases, and 9 bases lay outside the gene matches. The CDR3 covers 18 residues. Germline assignment: CDR1 SGHRS and CDR2 YFSETQ. CDR3 DNA: TGCGCCAGCAGCCCTGGACTAGCGGGGCCTCCTAGCACAGATACGCAGTATTTT. This encodes CASSPGLAGPPSTDTQYF.

The rearrangement links TRBV5-1 to TRBJ2-5, with D possibly being TRBD1 (6 bases). The germline gives CDR1 SGHRS, CDR2 YFSETQ. CDR3 size: 14 residues. The V gene lost 4 bases and the J gene lost 5 bases, with 15 bases spanning the gap. Here the CDR3 DNA reads TGCGCCAGCAGCGCTCAGGGGATGAGGGAGACCCAGTACTTC. The encoded protein is CASSAQGMRETQYF.

The V and J genes are TRBV24-1 and TRBJ1-4; D is perhaps TRBD1 (6 bases). The V gene's germline CDR1 is KGHDR and CDR2 SFDVKD. The CDR3 is 15 residues long. V lost 4 bases and J lost 8, with 16 bases in between. CDR3 region: CATSDPHREREKLFF. The CDR3, as DNA: TGTGCCACCAGTGACCCCCACAGGGAACGGGAAAAACTGTTTTTT.

This rearrangement joins TRBV12-3 or TRBV12-4 to TRBJ2-2; D uncertain. CDR3 length: 12 amino acids. Deletions cut 6 bases from V and 5 bases from J, with 7 bases between. CDR3 in amino acids: CASRFQTGELFF. The CDR3 DNA sequence: TGTGCCAGCAGGTTCCAAACCGGGGAGCTGTTTTTT.

This sequence joins TRBV6-1 and TRBJ1-1; no clear D. With 10 bases removed from V and 0 bases from J, the gap between germline ends came to 9 bases. The germline V gene has CDR1 MNHNS and CDR2 SASEGT. The CDR3 extends over 12 amino acids. This chain's CDR3 is CAIMRVNTEAFF. The CDR3 DNA reads TGTGCCATCATGAGAGTGAACACTGAAGCTTTCTTT.

The chain joins TRBV27 to TRBJ2-1, with a weak D call TRBD1 (6 bases). This CDR3 spans 15 amino acids. V was shortened by 2 bases and J by 8 bases, with 16 bases between the two germline ends. From germline, CDR1 is MNHEY and CDR2 SMNVEV (reference sequence). CDR3 in amino acids: CASSLKQGRGDEQFF. Written as DNA, the CDR3 is TGTGCCAGCAGTTTAAAACAGGGTAGAGGCGATGAGCAGTTCTTC.

The chain carries TRBV28 and TRBJ1-1, with D perhaps matching TRBD1 (5 bases). This CDR3 contains 12 residues. With 6 bases removed from V and 4 bases from J, the gap between germline ends came to 9 bases. Germline assignment: CDR1 MDHEN and CDR2 SYDVKM. The CDR3 sequence is CASRGLVTEAFF. In DNA, the CDR3 is TGTGCCAGCAGGGGGCTAGTCACTGAAGCTTTCTTT.

The chain employs TRBV27 and TRBJ2-5, with TRBD2 as a possible D gene (5 bases). Germline CDR1 is MNHEY and CDR2 is SMNVEV (reference sequence). Between the trimmed V and J ends, which lost 3 bases and 5 bases, there was a span of 13 bases. The CDR3 length is 14 residues. As DNA, the CDR3 is TGTGCCAGCAGTTTGAACCCCGACTACGAGACCCAGTACTTC. Translation: CASSLNPDYETQYF.

V gene TRBV28 combines with J gene TRBJ2-7, with D possibly being TRBD1 (6 bases). Trimming left V 5 bases short and J 9 bases short, with 29 bases between. Germline-derived CDR1 and CDR2 are MDHEN and SYDVKM. The CDR3 length is 17 residues. Here the CDR3 DNA reads TGTGCCAGCAGTCTCTCAACCTCCCTGCCGGGACACTCTGGGCAGTACTTC. Protein sequence: CASSLSTSLPGHSGQYF.

The chain joins TRBV2 to TRBJ2-7; 13 bases fit TRBD2. Germline CDR1 and CDR2: SNHLY and FYNNEI. Trimming took 2 bases from V and 5 from J; bases not matched to a gene: 6. The CDR3 has 16 residues. The CDR3 reads CASSEPGLAGMDEQYF. As DNA, the CDR3 is TGTGCCAGCAGTGAACCGGGACTAGCGGGGATGGACGAGCAGTACTTC.